Listed here are 15 T cell receptor beta chains from one sample, sequenced in a study of blood T cells in healthy people across ages. With a J-beta primer mix and a sample-barcoded 5' primer, a second PCR ran roughly 6 to 11 cycles. TCRdb passed the 5' RACE reads through MiXCR, listing each CDR3 protein once. The table lists approximately 2,000,000 distinct CDR3 sequences, roughly 43% of them singletons. Sequencing was done on a sample of blood. The receptors stem from a human donor in good health.

This chain connects TRBV18 to TRBJ1-2; 7 nucleotides line up with TRBD1. The CDR3 has 15 residues. V lost 8 bases and J lost 2; bases outside the gene matches: 11. CDR1 is KGHSH and CDR2 is LQKENI in the germline V gene. CDR3 nucleotide sequence: TGTGCCAGCCCTGGACGGACAGGTCCCAACTATGGCTACACCTTC. As protein: CASPGRTGPNYGYTF.

This clonotype was seen only a few times. V is TRBV24-1 and J is TRBJ1-2, with D possibly being TRBD1 (5 bases). CDR3 length: 15 amino acids. Germline assignment: CDR1 KGHDR and CDR2 SFDVKD. V was trimmed by 6 bases and J by 6 bases, leaving 19 bases between them. The CDR3 region has the DNA TGTGCCACCAGTAACTCACCGGGGGGTCTGGATGGCTACACCTTC. As protein: CATSNSPGGLDGYTF.

The DNA of the CDR3 is TGTGCCAGCAGCTCCTTACAAGGGGCATGGGAGACCCAGTACTTC. The encoded protein is CASSSLQGAWETQYF. The chain is built from TRBV11-2 and TRBJ2-7; perhaps TRBD1 as D (5 bases). Matching the DNA end better, TRBJ2-5 makes the J call doubtful. The CDR3 has 15 residues. Germline CDR1 is SGHAT and CDR2 is FQNNGV.

This chain connects TRBV4-1 to TRBJ2-1; no reliable D call. Germline V gives CDR1 MGHRA, CDR2 YSYEKL. V lost 1 base and J 13 bases, leaving 11 bases between the germline ends. The CDR3 consists of 12 residues. The CDR3 DNA sequence: TGCGCCAGCAGCCAAGTTCTCCAGCCCCAGTTCTTC. Translating it yields CASSQVLQPQFF.

This clonotype was recorded a few times. The J gene is TRBJ2-5, the V gene TRBV13, with D tentatively TRBD2 (5 bases). This CDR3 is 13 amino acids long. V lost 4 bases and J lost 3, with 9 bases in between. From germline, CDR1 is PRHDT and CDR2 FYEKMQ (reference sequence). In DNA form, the CDR3 reads TGTGCCAGCAGCTCGGCGGGCGAAGAGACCCAGTACTTC. It specifies CASSSAGEETQYF.

This rearrangement joins TRBV29-1 to TRBJ2-7, with D uncertain. The CDR3 covers 16 residues. CDR1 is SQVTM, CDR2 ANQGSEA, per germline. V lost 3 bases to trimming and J lost 3 bases, with 21 bases between them. CDR3 sequence reads: CSVESPFGPRGYEQYF. The DNA for the CDR3 is TGCAGCGTTGAGAGCCCCTTTGGACCCCGCGGCTACGAGCAGTACTTC.

This chain uses TRBV5-1 with TRBJ1-2; maybe TRBD1 (5 bases). Germline values: CDR1 SGHRS, CDR2 YFSETQ. V shed 4 bases and J shed 2 bases, with 12 bases lying between them. The CDR3 sequence is 14 residues long. The CDR3 is CASSPRDGNYGYTF. The CDR3 nucleotides read TGCGCCAGCAGCCCCCGGGACGGGAACTATGGCTACACCTTC.

In its sample, this clonotype was seen a few times. The CDR3 reads CASSQPSRDPNYGYTF. CDR3 bases: TGCGCCAGCAGCCAACCCTCCAGGGACCCTAACTATGGCTACACCTTC. The chain has TRBV4-3 and TRBJ1-2; weak D call: TRBD1 (5 bases). This CDR3 contains 16 residues. V was shortened by 2 bases and J by 0 bases, with 13 bases between the two germline ends. Looked up from germline, CDR1 is LGHNA and CDR2 is YSLEER.

This clonotype occurred a few times. This chain joins TRBV13 and TRBJ2-7; 9 positions match TRBD1. Germline loops: CDR1 PRHDT, CDR2 FYEKMQ (reference sequence). The CDR3 consists of 16 residues. V lost 5 bases to trimming and J lost 0 bases; unmatched junction nucleotides: 8. The CDR3 here is CASSPGTGLGSYEQYF. The CDR3, as DNA: TGTGCCAGCAGCCCCGGGACAGGGCTGGGCTCCTACGAGCAGTACTTC.

This clonotype was detected only a few times. CDR3 coding DNA: TGCGCCAGCAGCTCTGGTGTAGGGTTCAATCAGCCCCAGCATTTT. Translation: CASSSGVGFNQPQHF. The J gene is TRBJ1-5, the V gene TRBV5-1; D not certain. CDR3 size: 15 residues. V was trimmed by 3 bases and J by 3 bases, leaving 13 bases between them. CDR1 and CDR2 from the germline V gene are SGHRS and YFSETQ. Looking up the rest from reference TRBV5-1 and TRBJ1-5 gives the full variable domain: KAGVTQTPRYLIKTRGQQVTLSCSPISGHRSVSWYQQTPGQGLQFLFEYFSETQRNKGNFPGRFSGRQFSNSRSEMNVSTLELGDSALYLCASSSGVGFNQPQHFGDGTRLSIL.

A few counts support this clonotype. The chain couples TRBV28 to TRBJ2-7; D possibly corresponds to TRBD2 (6 bases). Between the trimmed V and J ends, which lost 5 bases and 4 bases, there was a span of 15 bases. The CDR3 runs 14 residues. Germline lookup yields CDR1 MDHEN and CDR2 SYDVKM. The CDR3 reads CASSPREAPYEQYF. The CDR3, as DNA: TGTGCCAGCAGTCCCAGGGAGGCCCCGTACGAGCAGTACTTC.

As concerns this clonotype: A read error may account for a junction end that differs from germline. V usage is TRBV14 and J usage is TRBJ1-2; D ambiguous. This CDR3 is 14 amino acids long. Germline-derived CDR1 and CDR2 are SGHDN and FVKESK. CDR3 loop: CASNQVSGINGYTF. The CDR3 bases are TGTGCCAGCAACCAAGTGTCCGGGATAAATGGCTACACCTTC.

V gene TRBV5-1 combines with J gene TRBJ2-6, with TRBD1 matching 8 bases. The CDR3 runs to 18 residues. Germline V CDR1 and CDR2: SGHRS, YFSETQ. The J segment lost 1 base and the V segment lost 2 bases, leaving 8 bases of the junction unmatched. DNA for the CDR3: TGCGCCAGCAGCTTCTCGGGACAGGACCTATCTGGGGCCAACGTCCTGACTTTC. Translating gives CASSFSGQDLSGANVLTF. The variable domain in full, with the rest retrieved from reference TRBV5-1 and TRBJ2-6, is KAGVTQTPRYLIKTRGQQVTLSCSPISGHRSVSWYQQTPGQGLQFLFEYFSETQRNKGNFPGRFSGRQFSNSRSEMNVSTLELGDSALYLCASSFSGQDLSGANVLTFGAGSRLTVL.

In its sample, this clonotype was seen once. The rearrangement uses TRBV12-3 or TRBV12-4 and TRBJ1-1, with a tentative D call TRBD1 (6 bases). The CDR3 totals 14 residues. V was shortened by 6 bases and J by 5 bases, with 16 bases between the two germline ends. This CDR3 reads CASSSQQGGTEAFF. DNA of the CDR3: TGTGCCAGCAGCTCCCAACAGGGAGGGACTGAAGCTTTCTTT.

V and J are TRBV4-3 and TRBJ2-2; 7 bases are shared with TRBD1. Losses at the gene ends were 0 bases for V and 0 bases for J; bases not matched to a gene: 1. CDR1 is LGHNA and CDR2 is YSLEER in the germline V gene. The CDR3 has 16 residues. CDR3 sequence (DNA): TGCGCCAGCAGCCAAGATCAGGGGGCGAACACCGGGGAGCTGTTTTTT. Amino acid sequence: CASSQDQGANTGELFF.